The T cell receptor (beta chain) described here comes from a study of radiotherapy plus CTLA-4 blockade in lung cancer. For the study at large: Objective responses emerged in roughly a sixth of patients, and 31% attained disease control.

Clones were read by immunoSEQ multiplex PCR, and TCRdb kept only the in-frame ones, dropping some. The data show about 49,000 clones, about 85% seen once. The length of the CDR3 is 15 residues. The V end was cut by 1 base, the J end by 3 bases, with 13 bases between. Germline V gene data show CDR1 as SGHRS and CDR2 as YFSETQ. Whole-study results and caveats: Blood-borne expansion of tumor-derived TCR clones followed radiotherapy plus ipilimumab. Per reports, early blood T cell clone dynamics, plus interferon-beta, forecast response most strongly.

For this clone: Its target is not known.

This chain links TRBV5-1 with TRBJ1-1; a possible D gene is TRBD1 (5 bases). This clonotype was obtained from a human donor with non-small cell lung cancer whose response to radiotherapy plus ipilimumab could not be evaluated. Material: peripheral blood, obtained from a patient treated with radiotherapy plus ipilimumab. The DNA for the CDR3 is TGCGCCAGCAGCTTGTTCCCGACAGTGGACACTGAAGCTTTCTTT. It is translated as CASSLFPTVDTEAFF.